The clone carrying this TCR beta chain was picked up many times. The authors built TCR beta libraries using iRepertoire HTBI primers and Arm-PCR of CDR3 regions. From the multiplex PCR reads, TCRdb called clonotypes with MiXCR, one entry per CDR3 protein. Of about 520,000 distinct CDR3 sequences in the sample, 12% were seen once. This record belongs to a study of regulatory T cells in long-lasting Graves disease. Study summary: Freshly diagnosed Graves' patients had used antithyroid drugs for under 3 months.

Time point noted: newly diagnosed GD, antithyroid drugs for less than 3 months. Isolated PBMC RNA provided the starting material for the TCR library. Germline-derived CDR1 and CDR2 are MDHEN and SYDVKM. Trimming pared 7 bases from V and 2 bases from J, leaving 17 bases between. This CDR3 spans 15 amino acids. These sequences were also reported in another study, on T cells in Graves' hyperthyroidism and ophthalmopathy.

The rearrangement uses TRBV28 and TRBJ1-1; a weak D match, TRBD1 (6 bases). The source material was peripheral blood mononuclear cells (PBMCs), sampled at new diagnosis, from a patient treated with antithyroid drugs. This TCR derives from a woman in her 30s with Graves disease. CDR3 sequence (DNA): TGTGCCAGCACCAACAGGGAGGCCGGCAACACTGAAGCTTTCTTT. As protein: CASTNREAGNTEAFF.